This T cell receptor beta chain was obtained from a study of PD-1 blockade in classical Hodgkin lymphoma. Study as a whole: Intravenous delivery of nivolumab at 3 mg/kg to patients occurred every 2 weeks. Overall study findings and caveats: Those achieving complete response showed baseline diversity like newly diagnosed patients.

To note about this clone: Antigen: not known.

Measured with immunoSEQ multiplex PCR; TCRdb has only the in-frame clones, and not every one. The sample lists 35,000 to 50,000 clones, 60% to 85% occurring once. The CDR3 runs to 15 residues. The germline V gene has CDR1 MNHNS and CDR2 SASEGT. Deletions cut 5 bases from V and 0 bases from J, with 8 bases between. All the patients suffered relapse after autologous stem cell transplantation, and brentuximab vedotin exposure differed. This receptor was identified in a human donor with classical Hodgkin lymphoma. Sequences were derived from peripheral blood mononuclear cells (PBMCs), sampled at baseline. The chain couples TRBV6-1 to TRBJ2-6, with unresolved D. In nucleotides, the CDR3 is TGTGCCAGCAGTTCCGCCGGCTCTGGGGCCAACGTCCTGACTTTC. It codes for CASSSAGSGANVLTF.